Listed here are 15 T cell receptor beta chains from one sample, sequenced in a study of shared clonotypes between healthy human individuals. As defined, naive CD8 cells were CD45RO-negative and positively selected for CCR7, with terminally differentiated effector memory CD45RA+ cells excluded. Sequenced by immunoSEQ multiplex PCR; TCRdb stores in-frame clones only, minus some. Here the sample spans some 2 million clones, just under 95% being singletons. Sequenced sample: naive CD8+ T cells sorted from blood. Receptors were obtained from a man younger than 35 in good health.

The chain joins TRBV6-1 to TRBJ2-7; 8 nucleotides agree with TRBD2. The CDR3 is 16 amino acids. Germline V gene sequence: CDR1 MNHNS, CDR2 SASEGT. With V trimmed by 2 bases and J by 0 bases, 6 bases remained unmatched. The CDR3 loop is CASSELGGGLSYEQYF. The CDR3 DNA reads TGTGCCAGCAGTGAATTAGGCGGGGGGCTCTCCTACGAGCAGTACTTC.

This chain joins TRBV5-5 and TRBJ2-7; a possible D gene is TRBD1 (6 bases). V was pared by 4 bases and J by 2 bases, with 13 bases between. Germline V gene sequence: CDR1 SGHKS, CDR2 YYEKEE (reference sequence). The CDR3 is 14 amino acids. The CDR3 is CASSDGTSPYEQYF. The DNA of the CDR3 is TGTGCCAGCAGCGATGGGACATCTCCCTACGAGCAGTACTTC.

The chain joins TRBV7-9 to TRBJ1-6, with D hard to call. V shed 1 base and J shed 12 bases, with 10 bases lying between them. From germline, CDR1 is SEHNR and CDR2 FQNEAQ (reference sequence). The CDR3 length is 13 residues. In nucleotides, the CDR3 is TGTGCCAGCAGCTTAGTTGGGGAGGGACCCCTCCACTTT. Protein product: CASSLVGEGPLHF.

This chain links TRBV5-1 with TRBJ2-5, with TRBD1 matching 9 bases. CDR3 length: 16 amino acids. Germline CDR1 is SGHRS and CDR2 is YFSETQ. Trimming removed 4 bases from V and 4 bases from J; junction bases left unmatched: 11. The CDR3 is CASSPGYRGQGETQYF. CDR3 in DNA: TGCGCCAGCAGCCCCGGATACAGGGGGCAGGGAGAGACCCAGTACTTC.

This chain connects TRBV27 to TRBJ1-1; tentatively, D is TRBD1 (6 bases). V was pared by 5 bases and J by 1 base, with 17 bases between. CDR3 length: 16 amino acids. CDR1 and CDR2 (germline): MNHEY, SMNVEV (reference sequence). The CDR3 DNA is TGTGCCAGCAGTAGTGGGACACGGGTTAGGAACACTGAAGCTTTCTTT. Protein: CASSSGTRVRNTEAFF.

This clone occurred a few times. The junction and the germline gene differ at one end; a read error may be behind it. The sample carries other DNA sequences with the same CDR3. The chain combines TRBV28 with TRBJ1-1, with a possible D match to TRBD1 (6 bases). Germline V lookup: CDR1 MDHEN, CDR2 SYDVKM. The CDR3 contains 12 residues. The CDR3 sequence: CASRDRQGDTGF. The CDR3, as DNA: TGTGCCAGCAGAGACCGACAAGGGGACACAGGATTT.

The chain carries TRBV5-4 and TRBJ2-7; 12 positions match TRBD1. Germline loops: CDR1 SGHNT, CDR2 YYREEE (reference sequence). The junction had 10 bases not matched to a gene; V was cut back by 6 bases and J by 3 bases. This CDR3 is built from 16 residues. The CDR3 spells CASKDGTGGDFYEQYF. The CDR3 coding sequence is TGTGCCAGCAAAGACGGGACAGGGGGCGACTTCTACGAGCAGTACTTC.

This sequence joins TRBV30 and TRBJ2-1; 11 nucleotides line up with TRBD2. The CDR3 length is 15 residues. V was clipped by 3 bases and J by 8 bases; unmatched bases: 9. Germline CDR1 reads GTSNPN; CDR2 reads SVGIG (reference sequence). The CDR3 region has the DNA TGTGCCTGGAGCACCGGGACTAGCGGTCAAGATGAGCAGTTCTTC. Translating it yields CAWSTGTSGQDEQFF.

On this clone: The sample holds other DNA sequences that translate to the same CDR3. This chain joins TRBV6-5 and TRBJ1-2; D perhaps matches TRBD1 (5 bases). Trimming removed 0 bases at V and 4 bases at J, with 9 bases between. This CDR3 has 14 amino acids. The germline V gene has CDR1 MNHEY and CDR2 SVGAGI. The CDR3 spells CASSYSGAGYGYTF. DNA for the CDR3: TGTGCCAGCAGTTACTCTGGGGCGGGCTATGGCTACACCTTC.

To note about this clone: The same CDR3 also results from other DNA sequences found in this sample. The chain couples TRBV4-1 to TRBJ2-1, with D possibly called TRBD1 or TRBD2 (5 bases each). The germline CDR1 and CDR2 sequences are MGHRA and YSYEKL. The CDR3 loop spans 16 amino acids. The V gene lost 3 bases and the J gene lost 0 bases, with 12 bases spanning the gap. The CDR3 loop is CASSQGTGPSYNEQFF. In DNA, the CDR3 is TGCGCCAGCAGCCAGGGGACGGGCCCCTCCTACAATGAGCAGTTCTTC.

J is TRBJ2-3 and V is TRBV7-9, with D uncertain. This CDR3 region has 13 residues. V was trimmed by 1 base and J by 7 bases, leaving 9 bases between them. The V gene's germline CDR1 is SEHNR and CDR2 FQNEAQ (reference sequence). The CDR3 bases are TGTGCCAGCAGCTTAGAGGACCCCAATACGCAGTATTTT. Encoded protein: CASSLEDPNTQYF. The full variable domain, its missing parts supplied by reference TRBV7-9 and TRBJ2-3, is DTGVSQNPRHKITKRGQNVTFRCDPISEHNRLYWYRQTLGQGPEFLTYFQNEAQLEKSRLLSDRFSAERPKGSFSTLEIQRTEQGDSAMYLCASSLEDPNTQYFGPGTRLTVL.

The V and J genes are TRBV7-9 and TRBJ2-2, with 14 bases that match TRBD2. The CDR3 runs to 17 residues. Per the germline V gene, CDR1 is SEHNR and CDR2 is FQNEAQ (reference sequence). The ends lost 4 bases at V and 6 bases at J; junction bases unmatched: 7. DNA for the CDR3: TGTGCCAGCAGCTCTGGACTAGCGGGGGGCCGGTCCGGGGAGCTGTTTTTT. It codes for CASSSGLAGGRSGELFF.

The chain employs TRBV4-3 and TRBJ2-3; perhaps TRBD2 as D (5 bases). The V gene lost 1 base and the J gene lost 6 bases, with 17 bases spanning the gap. Germline CDR1 reads LGHNA; CDR2 reads YSLEER. CDR3 length: 16 residues. CDR3 sequence: CASSQGEAWELDTQYF. As DNA, the CDR3 is TGCGCCAGCAGCCAAGGGGAAGCTTGGGAGCTGGATACGCAGTATTTT.

This chain joins TRBV6-1 and TRBJ2-7; TRBD1 matches 7 bases. CDR1 is MNHNS and CDR2 is SASEGT in the germline V gene. The CDR3 sequence is 15 residues long. J was trimmed by 2 bases and V by 3 bases; bases with no gene match: 7. The CDR3 sequence: CASSDSAGGAYEQYF. The CDR3 DNA follows: TGTGCCAGCAGTGACTCCGCAGGGGGAGCCTACGAGCAGTACTTC.

The V call is TRBV9, the J call TRBJ2-7, with D tentatively TRBD2 (5 bases). CDR1 is SGDLS and CDR2 is YYNGEE in the germline V gene. The CDR3 totals 12 residues. Trimming pared 10 bases from V and 2 bases from J, leaving 13 bases between. The CDR3 nucleotides read TGTGCCTCAGGCGGGTCCCCCTACGAGCAGTACTTC. It encodes CASGGSPYEQYF.